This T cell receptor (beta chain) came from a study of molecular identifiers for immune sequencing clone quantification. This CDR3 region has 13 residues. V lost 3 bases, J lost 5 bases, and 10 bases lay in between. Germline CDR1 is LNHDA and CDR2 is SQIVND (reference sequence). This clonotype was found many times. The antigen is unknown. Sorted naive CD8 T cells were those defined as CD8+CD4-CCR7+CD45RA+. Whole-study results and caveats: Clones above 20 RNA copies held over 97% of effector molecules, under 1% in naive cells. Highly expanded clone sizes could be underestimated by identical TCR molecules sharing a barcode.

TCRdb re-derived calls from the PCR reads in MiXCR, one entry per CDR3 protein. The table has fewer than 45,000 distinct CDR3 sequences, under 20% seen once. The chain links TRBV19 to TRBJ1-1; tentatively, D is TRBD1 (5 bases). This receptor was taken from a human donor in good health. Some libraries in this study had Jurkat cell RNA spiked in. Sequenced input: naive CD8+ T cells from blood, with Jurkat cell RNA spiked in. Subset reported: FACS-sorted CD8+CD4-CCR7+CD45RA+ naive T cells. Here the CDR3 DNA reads TGTGCCAGTAGTATGATTCCAGGGACTGAAGCTTTCTTT. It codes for CASSMIPGTEAFF. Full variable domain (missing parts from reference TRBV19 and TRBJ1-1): DGGITQSPKYLFRKEGQNVTLSCEQNLNHDAMYWYRQDPGQGLRLIYYSQIVNDFQKGDIAEGYSVSREKKESFPLTVTSAQKNPTAFYLCASSMIPGTEAFFGQGTRLTVV.